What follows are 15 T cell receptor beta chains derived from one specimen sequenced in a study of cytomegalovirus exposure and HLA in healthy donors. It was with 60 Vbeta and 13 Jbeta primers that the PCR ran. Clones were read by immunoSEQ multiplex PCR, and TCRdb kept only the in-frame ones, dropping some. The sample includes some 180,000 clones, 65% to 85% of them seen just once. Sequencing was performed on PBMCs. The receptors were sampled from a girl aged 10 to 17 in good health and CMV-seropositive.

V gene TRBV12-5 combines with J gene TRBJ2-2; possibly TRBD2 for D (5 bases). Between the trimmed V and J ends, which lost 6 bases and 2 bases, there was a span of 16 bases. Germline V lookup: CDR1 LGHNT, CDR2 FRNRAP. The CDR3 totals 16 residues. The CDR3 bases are TGTGCTAGTGGCTTCCAGAGCGGTTCTAACACCGGGGAGCTGTTTTTT. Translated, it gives CASGFQSGSNTGELFF.

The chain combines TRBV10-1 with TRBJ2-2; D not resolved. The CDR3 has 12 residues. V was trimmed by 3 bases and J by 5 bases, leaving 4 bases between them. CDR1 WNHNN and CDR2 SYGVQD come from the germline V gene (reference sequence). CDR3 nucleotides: TGCGCCAGCAGTGATAGAACCGGGGAGCTGTTTTTT. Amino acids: CASSDRTGELFF.

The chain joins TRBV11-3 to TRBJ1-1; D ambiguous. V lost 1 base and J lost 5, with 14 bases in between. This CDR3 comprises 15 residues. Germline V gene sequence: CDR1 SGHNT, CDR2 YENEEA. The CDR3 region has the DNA TGTGCCAGCAGCTTAGGGGGAGCCCTCGGGACTGAAGCTTTCTTT. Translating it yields CASSLGGALGTEAFF. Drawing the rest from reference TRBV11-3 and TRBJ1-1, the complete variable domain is EAGVVQSPRYKIIEKKQPVAFWCNPISGHNTLYWYLQNLGQGPELLIRYENEEAVDDSQLPKDRFSAERLKGVDSTLKIQPAELGDSAVYLCASSLGGALGTEAFFGQGTRLTVV.

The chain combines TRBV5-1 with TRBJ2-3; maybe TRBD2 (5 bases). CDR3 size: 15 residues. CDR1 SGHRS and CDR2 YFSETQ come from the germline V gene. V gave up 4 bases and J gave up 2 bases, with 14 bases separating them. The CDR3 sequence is CASSPIGLPTDTQYF. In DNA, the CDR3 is TGCGCCAGCAGCCCGATAGGACTCCCCACAGATACGCAGTATTTT.

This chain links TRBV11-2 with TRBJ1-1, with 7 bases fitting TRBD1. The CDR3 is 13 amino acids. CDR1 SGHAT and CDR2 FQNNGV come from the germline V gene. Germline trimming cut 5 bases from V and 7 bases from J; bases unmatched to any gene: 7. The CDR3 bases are TGTGCCAGCAGCGTGGGGACAGCCAGTGAAGCTTTCTTT. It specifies CASSVGTASEAFF.

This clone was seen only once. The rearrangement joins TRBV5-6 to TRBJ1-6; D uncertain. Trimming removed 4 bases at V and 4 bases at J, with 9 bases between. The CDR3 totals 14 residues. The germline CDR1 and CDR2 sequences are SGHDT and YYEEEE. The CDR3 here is CASSRELYNSPLHF. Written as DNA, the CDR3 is TGTGCCAGCAGCCGGGAGCTTTATAATTCACCCCTCCACTTT.

CDR3 in amino acids: CASSLYQPQGNTEAFF. CDR3 sequence (DNA): TGTGCCAGCTCACTCTACCAGCCACAGGGTAACACTGAAGCTTTCTTT. This rearrangement joins TRBV18 to TRBJ1-1; TRBD1 might be the D (6 bases). This CDR3 has 16 residues. Looked up from germline, CDR1 is KGHSH and CDR2 is LQKENI. Trimming pared 4 bases from V and 2 bases from J, leaving 17 bases between.

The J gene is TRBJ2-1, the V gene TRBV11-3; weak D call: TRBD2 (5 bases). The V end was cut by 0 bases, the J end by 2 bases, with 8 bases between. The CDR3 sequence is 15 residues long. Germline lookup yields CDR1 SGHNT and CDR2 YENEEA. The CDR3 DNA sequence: TGTGCCAGCAGCTTAGAACGAGCGGCCTACAATGAGCAGTTCTTC. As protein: CASSLERAAYNEQFF.

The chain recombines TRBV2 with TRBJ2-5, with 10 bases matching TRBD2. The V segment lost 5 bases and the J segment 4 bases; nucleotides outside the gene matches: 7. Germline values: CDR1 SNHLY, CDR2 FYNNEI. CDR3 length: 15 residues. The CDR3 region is CASSRIAGGGETQYF. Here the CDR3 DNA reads TGTGCCAGCAGTCGTATAGCGGGAGGAGGAGAGACCCAGTACTTC.

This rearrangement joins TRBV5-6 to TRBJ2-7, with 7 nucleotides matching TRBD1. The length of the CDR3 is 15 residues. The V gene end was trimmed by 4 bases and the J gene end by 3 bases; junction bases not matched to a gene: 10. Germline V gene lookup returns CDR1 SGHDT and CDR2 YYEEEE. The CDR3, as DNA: TGTGCCAGCAGCAACTTACAGGGGTTCAGCTACGAGCAGTACTTC. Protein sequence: CASSNLQGFSYEQYF.

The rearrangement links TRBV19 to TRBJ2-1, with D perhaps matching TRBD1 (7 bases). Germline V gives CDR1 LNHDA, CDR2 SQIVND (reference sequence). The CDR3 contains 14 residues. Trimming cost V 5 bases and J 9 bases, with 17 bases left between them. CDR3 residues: CASSPRWRDSEQFF. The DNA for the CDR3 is TGTGCCAGTAGTCCAAGGTGGCGGGACAGTGAGCAGTTCTTC. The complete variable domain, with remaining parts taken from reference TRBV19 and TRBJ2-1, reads DGGITQSPKYLFRKEGQNVTLSCEQNLNHDAMYWYRQDPGQGLRLIYYSQIVNDFQKGDIAEGYSVSREKKESFPLTVTSAQKNPTAFYLCASSPRWRDSEQFFGPGTRLTVL.

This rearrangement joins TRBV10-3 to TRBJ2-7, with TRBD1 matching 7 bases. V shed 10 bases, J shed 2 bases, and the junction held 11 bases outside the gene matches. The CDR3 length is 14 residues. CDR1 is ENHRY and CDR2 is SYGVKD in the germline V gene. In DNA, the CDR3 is TGTGCCACCTGGGAGCCAGGGGGAACCTACGAGCAGTACTTC. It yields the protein CATWEPGGTYEQYF.

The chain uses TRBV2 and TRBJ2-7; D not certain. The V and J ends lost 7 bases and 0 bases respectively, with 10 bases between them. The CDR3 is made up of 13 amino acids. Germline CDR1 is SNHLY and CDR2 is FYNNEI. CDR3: CASILRSSYEQYF. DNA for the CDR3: TGTGCCAGCATTTTAAGGAGCTCCTACGAGCAGTACTTC. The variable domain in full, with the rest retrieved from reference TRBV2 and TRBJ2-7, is EPEVTQTPSHQVTQMGQEVILRCVPISNHLYFYWYRQILGQKVEFLVSFYNNEISEKSEIFDDQFSVERPDGSNFTLKIRSTKLEDSAMYFCASILRSSYEQYFGPGTRLTVT.

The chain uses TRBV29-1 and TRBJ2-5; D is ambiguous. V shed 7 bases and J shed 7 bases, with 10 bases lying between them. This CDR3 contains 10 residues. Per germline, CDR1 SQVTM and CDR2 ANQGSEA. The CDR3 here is CSALGGTQYF. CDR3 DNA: TGCAGCGCCCTAGGCGGGACCCAGTACTTC. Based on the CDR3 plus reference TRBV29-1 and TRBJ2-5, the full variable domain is SAVISQKPSRDICQRGTSLTIQCQVDSQVTMMFWYRQQPGQSLTLIATANQGSEATYESGFVIDKFPISRPNLTFSTLTVSNMSPEDSSIYLCSALGGTQYFGPGTRLLVL.

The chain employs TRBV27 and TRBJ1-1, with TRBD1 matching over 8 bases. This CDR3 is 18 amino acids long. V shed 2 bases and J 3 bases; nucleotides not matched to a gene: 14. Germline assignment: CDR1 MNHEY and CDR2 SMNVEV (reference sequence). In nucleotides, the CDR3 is TGTGCCAGCAGTTTAATCGGGCAGGGGGCAAGGCAGGACACTGAAGCTTTCTTT. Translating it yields CASSLIGQGARQDTEAFF.